Listed below are T cell receptor beta chains from one sample, sequenced in a study of blood T cell repertoires in COVID-19. Clones were sequenced by immunoSEQ multiplex PCR, and TCRdb holds only the in-frame ones, with some missing. The data show roughly 230,000 clones, 70% to 90% seen once. The sample consisted of PBMCs or T cells enriched from blood (not recorded which). These TCRs come from a woman aged 45-65 years who had been exposed to COVID-19. The CDR3 runs from the conserved cysteine through the conserved F or W. Fields, in order: clone size, D gene, CDR3 length, V gene, J gene, CDR3 protein, CDR3 DNA. A D gene is named only where the DNA matches it firmly. Size is omitted from some rows. Given values are once, few, many or a class for expanded clones.

-	-	16	TRBV24-1	TRBJ2-7	CARPYQGGHGSYEQYF	TGTGCCCGACCTTATCAGGGAGGCCATGGGTCCTACGAGCAGTACTTC
once	-	12	TRBV2	TRBJ1-2	CASSVTGYGYTF	TGTGCCAGCAGTGTTACCGGTTATGGCTACACCTTC
-	-	16	TRBV5-1	TRBJ2-2	CASSLSDTPNTGELFF	TGCGCCAGCAGCTTGTCGGACACCCCGAACACCGGGGAGCTGTTTTTT
-	-	13	TRBV5-8	TRBJ1-1	CASRGARGTEAFF	TGTGCCAGCAGAGGGGCGCGGGGCACTGAAGCTTTCTTT
-	-	12	TRBV19	TRBJ1-2	CASSSGARGYTF	TGTGCCAGTAGTAGTGGGGCCCGGGGCTACACCTTC
-	TRBD1	14	TRBV7-9	TRBJ1-1	CASSFWTGTTEAFF	TGTGCCAGCAGCTTCTGGACAGGGACTACTGAAGCTTTCTTT
-	-	14	TRBV6-6	TRBJ2-7	CASSSWTASYEQYF	TGTGCCAGCAGTTCGTGGACAGCCTCCTACGAGCAGTACTTC
-	TRBD2	17	TRBV27	TRBJ2-3	CASSPTSGGLISDTQYF	TGTGCCAGCAGTCCCACTAGCGGGGGCCTGATTTCAGATACGCAGTATTTT
-	TRBD1	15	TRBV24-1	TRBJ1-5	CATSDSDRANQPQHF	TGTGCCACCAGTGATTCGGACAGGGCAAATCAGCCCCAGCATTTT
-	-	16	TRBV2	TRBJ1-2	CASTILMRGGNYGYTF	TGTGCCAGCACTATTCTTATGAGGGGGGGTAACTATGGCTACACCTTC
-	-	12	TRBV7-9	TRBJ1-5	CASSPGSEPQHF	TGTGCCAGCAGCCCTGGGAGCGAGCCCCAGCATTTT
few	-	13	TRBV7-9	TRBJ1-5	CASSQGQLGPQHF	TGTGCCAGCAGCCAAGGACAGCTCGGGCCCCAGCATTTT
-	-	13	TRBV11-2	TRBJ1-1	CASSLNGYTEAFF	TGTGCCAGCAGCCTTAACGGTTACACTGAAGCTTTCTTT
-	TRBD1	18	TRBV5-1	TRBJ1-6	CASSIDRGTPYDNSPLHF	TGCGCCAGCAGCATCGACAGGGGCACCCCTTATGATAATTCACCCCTCCACTTT
-	-	15	TRBV5-1	TRBJ1-3	CASSLDSLSGNTIYF	TGCGCCAGCAGCTTGGACAGCTTATCTGGAAACACCATATATTTT
-	TRBD2	14	TRBV5-4	TRBJ2-3	CASSHSGGPDTQYF	TGTGCCAGCAGCCATAGCGGGGGCCCAGATACGCAGTATTTT
-	-	17	TRBV6-2/TRBV6-3	TRBJ1-5	CASSYYSGEGFRQPQHF	TGTGCCAGCAGTTACTACTCAGGGGAAGGCTTTCGGCAGCCCCAGCATTTT
-	TRBD1	15	TRBV3-1/TRBV3-2	TRBJ1-3	CASSQARGTGNTIYF	TGTGCCAGCAGCCAAGCCAGGGGGACGGGAAACACCATATATTTT
few	-	11	TRBV12-3/TRBV12-4	TRBJ1-1	CASTKNTEAFF	TGTGCCAGCACCAAAAACACTGAAGCTTTCTTT
-	TRBD1	14	TRBV7-9	TRBJ2-7	CASSAQGASYEQYF	TGTGCCAGCAGCGCACAGGGGGCCTCCTACGAGCAGTACTTC
-	-	13	TRBV5-3	TRBJ1-1	CARSLAVRSEAFF	TGTGCCAGAAGCTTGGCCGTACGGAGTGAAGCTTTCTTT
-	TRBD1	13	TRBV18	TRBJ1-5	CASRTGGNQPQHF	TGTGCCAGCCGGACAGGGGGCAATCAGCCCCAGCATTTT
-	-	13	TRBV9	TRBJ1-2	CASSVQGNYGYTF	TGTGCCAGCAGCGTTCAGGGGAACTATGGCTACACCTTC